Listed below are T cell receptor beta chains from one sample, sequenced in a study of cytomegalovirus exposure and HLA in healthy donors. Sequencing used immunoSEQ multiplex PCR; TCRdb keeps in-frame clones, though not all of them. This table holds approximately 250,000 clones, around 80% found once. Sequences were obtained from PBMCs. These receptors were taken from a boy aged 5-17 years in good health and CMV-seronegative. CDR3s include the opening cysteine and the closing phenylalanine or tryptophan. The order of the fields is V gene, clone size, J gene, D gene, CDR3 protein, CDR3 DNA. The D gene is left open where the match is weak. Not every row has a clone size; where given, it reads once, few, many or a size class.

TRBV6-5	NA	TRBJ2-1	TRBD2	CASSYLPGLASNEQFF	TGTGCCAGCAGTTACCTCCCGGGACTAGCGAGCAATGAGCAGTTCTTC
TRBV14	NA	TRBJ2-2	NA	CASSRGSGELFF	TGTGCCAGCAGCCGAGGGTCCGGGGAGCTGTTTTTT
TRBV10-3	NA	TRBJ1-4	TRBD1	CAISDGGQGALGNEKLFF	TGTGCCATCAGTGATGGAGGACAGGGGGCTTTAGGTAATGAAAAACTGTTTTTT
TRBV19	NA	TRBJ1-2	NA	CASSIDQGRNYGYTF	TGTGCCAGTAGTATAGACCAGGGGAGAAACTATGGCTACACCTTC
TRBV5-4	NA	TRBJ2-1	NA	CASSFQGGDYNEQFF	TGTGCCAGCAGCTTCCAGGGGGGCGATTACAATGAGCAGTTCTTC
TRBV20-1	NA	TRBJ2-1	NA	CSAINARAGFF	TGCAGTGCTATAAACGCTCGAGCGGGGTTCTTC
TRBV4-2	NA	TRBJ1-2	NA	CASSQTGSNYGYTF	TGTGCCAGCAGCCAAACAGGGTCTAACTATGGCTACACCTTC
TRBV7-2	few	TRBJ2-7	TRBD1	CASSLGQGNGYEQYF	TGTGCCAGCAGCTTGGGACAGGGAAATGGCTACGAGCAGTACTTC
TRBV5-1	NA	TRBJ2-1	NA	CASSQQGNNEQFF	TGCGCCAGCAGTCAGCAGGGGAACAATGAGCAGTTCTTC
TRBV2	NA	TRBJ2-5	TRBD1	CASSFSYTGQGSQETQYF	TGTGCCAGCAGTTTCTCCTATACGGGACAGGGGAGCCAAGAGACCCAGTACTTC
TRBV19	NA	TRBJ2-7	TRBD2	CASRLSGSSSYEQYF	TGTGCCAGTAGACTCAGCGGGAGTAGTTCCTACGAGCAGTACTTC
TRBV25-1	NA	TRBJ2-5	TRBD1	CASSESGTAVETQYF	TGTGCCAGCAGTGAATCTGGGACAGCAGTAGAGACCCAGTACTTC
TRBV11-2	NA	TRBJ2-7	TRBD1	CASSLAGGDSYEQYF	TGTGCCAGCAGCTTAGCAGGGGGAGACTCCTACGAGCAGTACTTC
TRBV9	NA	TRBJ2-1	TRBD2	CASSARTSGTNEQFF	TGTGCCAGCAGCGCGCGGACTAGCGGGACCAATGAGCAGTTCTTC
TRBV6-5	NA	TRBJ2-7	NA	CASSYSPGHNNYEQYF	TGTGCCAGCAGTTACTCCCCGGGACATAATAACTACGAGCAGTACTTC
TRBV6-1	NA	TRBJ2-5	NA	CASSLDNFEGTQYF	TGTGCCAGCAGCCTCGACAACTTCGAGGGGACCCAGTACTTC
TRBV2	NA	TRBJ1-6	NA	CASKGRGGYNSPLHF	TGTGCCAGCAAGGGCAGGGGAGGGTATAATTCACCCCTCCACTTT